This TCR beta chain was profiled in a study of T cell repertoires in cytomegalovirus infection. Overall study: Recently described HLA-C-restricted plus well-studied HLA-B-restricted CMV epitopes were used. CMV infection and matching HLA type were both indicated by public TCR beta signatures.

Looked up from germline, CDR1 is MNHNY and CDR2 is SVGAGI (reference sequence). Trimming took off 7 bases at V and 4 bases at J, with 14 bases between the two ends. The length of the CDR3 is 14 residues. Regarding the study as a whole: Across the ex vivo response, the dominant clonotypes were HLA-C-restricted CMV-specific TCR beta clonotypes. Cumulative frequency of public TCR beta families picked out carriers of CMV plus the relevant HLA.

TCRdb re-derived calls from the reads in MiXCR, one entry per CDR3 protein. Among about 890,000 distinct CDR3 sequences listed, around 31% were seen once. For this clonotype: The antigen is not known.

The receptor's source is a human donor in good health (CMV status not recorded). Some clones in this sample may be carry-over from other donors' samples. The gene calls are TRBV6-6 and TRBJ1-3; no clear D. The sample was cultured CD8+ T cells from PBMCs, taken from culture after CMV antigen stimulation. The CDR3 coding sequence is TGTGCCAGCACCCCGGAGGTTATCGGAAACACCATATATTTT. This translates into CASTPEVIGNTIYF.